This paragraph covers one T cell receptor (beta chain) sequence. What antigen it recognizes has not been identified. No much larger clonotype is one base removed from it; base qualities were not supplied. Sequences MDHEN (CDR1) and SYDVKM (CDR2) are obtained from the germline V gene. V was cut back by 4 bases and J by 1 base, leaving a gap of 11 bases between them. The CDR3 has 16 amino acids, counting the end cysteine and phenylalanine. Just CDR3 DNA is preserved here, 48 bases in frame from base 1. The data belong to a study of cytomegalovirus exposure and HLA in healthy donors (TCRdb year 2017). With regard to the full study: According to an earlier analysis of several hundred of the donors, about 179 million T cells yielded approximately 120 million unique TCR beta sequences and about 280 Gb of sequence data. HLA typing covered class I and class II loci at four-digit resolution. To predict cytomegalovirus infection status, the study combined high-throughput TCR immunosequencing, statistical association of individual TCRs with disease status, and machine learning. To study patterns of TCR occurrence, a later analysis re-analyzed previously published TCR beta repertoires from 700 or so donors and added high-resolution HLA genotyping. The study used immunosequencing to profile the T cell repertoires of approximately 640 subjects and linked those repertoires to cytomegalovirus serostatus. Across approximately 400 genotyped donors of the cohort, an average of approximately 220,000 unique TCR beta nucleotide sequences per donor were sequenced, and roughly a sixth of those sequences were non-productive. The number of typed donors differed by locus: about 620-630 for A, B, C, DRB1 and DQB1; some 500 for DQA1; 606 for DPA1; and around 470 for DPB1. All discovery cohort repertoires had been generated using a single sequencing platform. In the later analysis, no new phenotypic data were used to find candidate immune exposures; instead, reliance was placed on TCR beta sequences and their occurrence across donors. To decide whether each TCR beta V gene segment behaved as functional or pseudogenic, an earlier analysis of approximately 600 of the donors relied on high-throughput TCR beta sequencing. A later genetic analysis took genome-wide SNP genotypes for about three fifths of the roughly 670 donors and used that subset as a discovery cohort. Along with the roughly 670-subject first cohort, a separate validation cohort of over a hundred different subjects was used. The study aimed to test whether signatures of past pathogen exposure could be identified by cataloging public T cell receptors. Roughly 300 gigabases of sequencing data and 70 million to 95 million unique TCR sequences made up an early release that covered around 640 HLA-typed donors. Donor age, sex, ethnicity and CMV serostatus were compiled alongside the repertoire data. Several DR-DQ haplotypes were handled as single units for association and clustering, since linkage in the cohort was strong. The genetic ancestry cluster associated with self-reported Caucasian donors included 80% to 90% of the roughly 380 genotyped donors.

Broad study findings and their caveats: Roughly uniform sequencing depth across donors was assumed in presence/absence analyses, although this assumption may not hold. Because HLA typing was unavailable for some donors at each locus, only the typed subset was used in association tests. In this cohort, only TCR beta chains were sequenced, and detectable features were limited by the absence of alpha or paired-chain data. A further reported finding was that TCR beta sequences accurately predicted the HLA-A and HLA-B alleles for most subjects in the first cohort. An earlier analysis of approximately 540 of the donors showed that most TCR beta V segments appeared in productive rearrangements either about 90% or about 30% of the time, which broadly matched IMGT annotations. The sequencing pipeline was judged likely to have produced a cluster of highly shared sequence variants as a technical artifact. Immune exposure information for the cohort was limited to CMV serostatus. The earlier analysis of a few hundred of the donors excluded roughly 16 rarely observed V segments, including chromosome 9 orphons, because counts were too low. Some IMGT-functional V segments, including TRBV6-2 and TRBV6-3, could not be distinguished by the 87-base-pair reads and were therefore excluded. The authors suggested that the approach could potentially be generalized to other disease states and immunological phenotypes. Across donors, most TCR sequences were observed very rarely, whereas some public TCRs were present in many individuals. An association between a missense DCLRE1C variant and V-gene and J-gene trimming of TCR beta chains was found in a later genetic analysis and replicated in an independent cohort. Most CMV-associated TCR beta chains appeared to be HLA-restricted in a later analysis, and the HLA associations seemed to be driven largely by CMV exposure. The classifier was reported to diagnose cytomegalovirus status with high specificity and sensitivity in both the original cohort and the validation cohort. In a later analysis, TCR association rates were found to vary across HLA loci, with the most associated TCRs seen for DRB1 alleles and the fewest for HLA-C alleles. In a later analysis, around 15,000 TCR beta sequences were associated with specific HLA alleles at a false discovery rate of 0.05. Linkage disequilibrium might explain the correlated functional status among segregating V segments, but an unknown experimental factor could not be ruled out. When HLA alleles, especially DR and DQ, strongly co-occurred, TCR associations were difficult to assign to individual alleles. The study gave a list of under 200 TCR beta chains associated with cytomegalovirus. A later analysis reported that several top co-occurrence clusters appeared linked to parvovirus B19, influenza, CMV and Epstein-Barr virus. In vitro tests confirmed that three of the cytomegalovirus-associated TCR beta chains recognize cytomegalovirus antigens. In a later analysis, HLA-associated TCR beta chains were found to be more clonally expanded and to have lower generation probabilities than equally common non-associated chains. A later genetic analysis reported fewer N-insertions in productive TCRs among donors in an Asian-associated ancestry cluster than the roughly 620-donor mean.

Library method: the immunoSEQ multiplex PCR assay. For the multiplex PCR, a mixture combining 60 forward primers for TCR Vbeta segments and 13 reverse primers for TCR Jbeta segments was used. Amplification of the CDR3 region of rearranged TCR beta genes was performed with a multiplex PCR assay on genomic DNA. On the Illumina HiSeq System, the amplified TCR beta libraries were sequenced as 87-base-pair reads. In the authors' own workflow: Across the 500 to 700 repertoires, a later analysis counted approximately 75 million unique TCR beta chains, roughly 11 million of which were shared by at least two donors. To remove PCR and sequencing errors, raw reads were error-corrected and collapsed into unique sequences using a nearest-neighbor algorithm that merged closely related sequences. To assign V, D and J gene segments, CDR3 sequences were aligned to IMGT reference sequences. For a sequence to be retained, a match of at least six nucleotides was required to both a V gene segment and a J gene segment. A rearrangement counted as productive if the CDR3 had no stop codons and remained in frame with V and J, and every other rearrangement counted as non-productive. CDR3 was defined by IMGT convention, running from the second conserved V-encoded cysteine to the conserved J-encoded phenylalanine. Sequences without an unambiguous match to a single V gene segment were excluded from the earlier analysis of a few hundred of the donors. An earlier analysis of a few hundred of the donors classified V segments as functional when productive rearrangements were above 56.7% and as segregating when the standard deviation between donors was above 5%. A statistical classification framework was built to diagnose cytomegalovirus status from the catalog of TCR beta chain sequences. V and J gene assignment, in a later analysis, came from comparing TCR nucleotide sequences with IMGT/GENE-DB human TR gene sequences. In a later analysis, CDR3 sequences and most-parsimonious VDJ recombination scenarios were assigned using the TCRdist pipeline. A later analysis defined each TCR beta chain by its CDR3 amino acid sequence plus V-gene family, and excluded reads lacking a unique V-gene family. A later analysis removed 550 to 650 highly shared, low-generation-probability nucleotide sequences to deal with suspected cross-contamination and a sequencing artifact. In a later analysis, a clonal expansion index was calculated for each public chain from normalized within-repertoire ranks of inferred template counts. Generation probabilities in a later analysis came from a VDJ recombination model fitted to out-of-frame rearrangements, and those results were checked against IGoR. In a later analysis, hypergeometric tests were used to score TCR-TCR, TCR-HLA and TCR-CMV co-occurrence, with a repertoire-size bias correction applied to TCR pairs. To estimate false discovery rates, a later analysis permuted the HLA or CMV assignments 20 times. In a later analysis, co-occurring TCRs were grouped using DBSCAN, and TCRdist sequence similarity was added for clustering within HLA-allele-positive subsets. Repertoires with fewer than 30,000 or more than 120,000 public chains, plus five repertoires with anomalous nucleotide sharing, were excluded from co-occurrence clustering. TCRdb provides this immuneACCESS table in a form limited to in-frame rearrangements. Some clones are lacking; in checked studies, under half of them reflect an unresolved V gene, and why the rest are absent is not known. V, J and clone size reflect that table, while D and trimming were determined from the DNA. The sample has about 140,000 clones on record, around 75% of them singletons. Of the sample, about 3.1% falls within the top ten clones.

The cohort consisted of 600 to 700 healthy bone marrow donors. All cohort members were sampled while nominally healthy, although unrecorded immune exposures were likely present. The donor was CMV seronegative and belonged to the group of around 400 seronegative cohort members. A peripheral blood sample was provided by each donor, and peripheral blood mononuclear cells were used for TCR beta sequencing. The Qiagen DNeasy Blood Extraction Kit was used to extract genomic DNA from the blood cell samples. The chain joins TRBV28 to TRBJ1-6, with the D segment identity uncertain. The TCR sequence derives from a male donor in good health and CMV-seronegative. The specimen sequenced was PBMCs. The CDR3 amino acid sequence is: CASSSPGVSYNSPLHF. The nucleotide sequence reads as follows: TGTGCCAGCAGTTCCCCCGGAGTGTCCTATAATTCACCCCTCCACTTT.